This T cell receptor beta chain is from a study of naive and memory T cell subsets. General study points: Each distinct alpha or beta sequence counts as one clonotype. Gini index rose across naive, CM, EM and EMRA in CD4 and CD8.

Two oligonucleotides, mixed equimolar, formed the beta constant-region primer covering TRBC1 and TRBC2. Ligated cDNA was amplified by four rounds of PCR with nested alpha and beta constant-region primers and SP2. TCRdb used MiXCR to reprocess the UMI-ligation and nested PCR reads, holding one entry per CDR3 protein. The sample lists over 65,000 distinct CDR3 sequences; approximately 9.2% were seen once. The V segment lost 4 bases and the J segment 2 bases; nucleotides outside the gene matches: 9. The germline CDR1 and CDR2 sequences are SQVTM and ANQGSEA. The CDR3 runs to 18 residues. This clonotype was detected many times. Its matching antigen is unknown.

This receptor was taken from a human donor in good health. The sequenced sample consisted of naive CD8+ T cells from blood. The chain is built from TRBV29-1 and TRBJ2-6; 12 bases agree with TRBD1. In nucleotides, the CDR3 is TGCAGCGTTGTATGGCCGGGACAGGGGGCAGCTGGGGCCAACGTCCTGACTTTC. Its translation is CSVVWPGQGAAGANVLTF.